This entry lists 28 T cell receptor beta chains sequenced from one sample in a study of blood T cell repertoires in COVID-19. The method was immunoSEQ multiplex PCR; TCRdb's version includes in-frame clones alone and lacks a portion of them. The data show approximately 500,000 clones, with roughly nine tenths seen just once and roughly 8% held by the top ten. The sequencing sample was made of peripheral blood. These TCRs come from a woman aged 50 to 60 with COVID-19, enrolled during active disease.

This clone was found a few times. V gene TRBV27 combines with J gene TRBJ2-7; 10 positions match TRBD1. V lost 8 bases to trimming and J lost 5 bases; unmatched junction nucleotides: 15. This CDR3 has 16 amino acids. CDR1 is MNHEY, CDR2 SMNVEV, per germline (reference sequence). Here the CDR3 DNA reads TGTGCCAGCTCGGACAGCCTCGGGACAGGGGCCCACGAGCAGTACTTC. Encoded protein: CASSDSLGTGAHEQYF.

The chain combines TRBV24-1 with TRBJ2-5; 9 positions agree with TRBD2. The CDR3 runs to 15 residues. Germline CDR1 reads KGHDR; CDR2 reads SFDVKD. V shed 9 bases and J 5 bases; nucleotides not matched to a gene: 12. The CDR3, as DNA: TGTGCCACCGCAGCCTCTAGCGGGGTTCAGGAGACCCAGTACTTC. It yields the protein CATAASSGVQETQYF.

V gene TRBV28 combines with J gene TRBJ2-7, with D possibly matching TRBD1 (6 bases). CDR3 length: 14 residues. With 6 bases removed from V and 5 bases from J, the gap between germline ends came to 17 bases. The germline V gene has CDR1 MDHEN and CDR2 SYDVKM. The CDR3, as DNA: TGTGCCAGCAGACCTGGACAGTACCCCCACGAGCAGTACTTC. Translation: CASRPGQYPHEQYF.

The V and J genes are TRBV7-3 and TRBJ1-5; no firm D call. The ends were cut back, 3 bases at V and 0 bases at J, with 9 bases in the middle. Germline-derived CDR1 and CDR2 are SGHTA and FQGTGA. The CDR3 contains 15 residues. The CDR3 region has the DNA TGTGCCAGCAGCTTTTCGGGTCCTAGCAATCAGCCCCAGCATTTT. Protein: CASSFSGPSNQPQHF.

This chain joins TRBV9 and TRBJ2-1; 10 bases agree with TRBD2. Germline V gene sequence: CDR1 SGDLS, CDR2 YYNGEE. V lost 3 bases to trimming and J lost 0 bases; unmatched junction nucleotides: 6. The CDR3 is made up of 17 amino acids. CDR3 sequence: CASSASSGGFSYNEQFF. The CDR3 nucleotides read TGTGCCAGCAGCGCCTCTAGCGGGGGTTTCTCCTACAATGAGCAGTTCTTC.

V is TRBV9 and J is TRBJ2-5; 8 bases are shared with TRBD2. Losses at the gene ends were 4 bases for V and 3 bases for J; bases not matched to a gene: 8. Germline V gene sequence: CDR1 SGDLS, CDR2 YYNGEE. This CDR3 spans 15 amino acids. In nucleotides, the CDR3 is TGTGCCAGCAGCCCCTGGGCAGCGGGGGAAGAGACCCAGTACTTC. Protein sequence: CASSPWAAGEETQYF.

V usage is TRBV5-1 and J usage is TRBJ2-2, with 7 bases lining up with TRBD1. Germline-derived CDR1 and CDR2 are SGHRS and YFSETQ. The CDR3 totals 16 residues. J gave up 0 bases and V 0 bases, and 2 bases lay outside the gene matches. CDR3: CASSLVDRANTGELFF. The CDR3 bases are TGCGCCAGCAGCTTGGTCGACAGGGCGAACACCGGGGAGCTGTTTTTT. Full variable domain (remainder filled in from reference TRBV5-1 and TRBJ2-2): KAGVTQTPRYLIKTRGQQVTLSCSPISGHRSVSWYQQTPGQGLQFLFEYFSETQRNKGNFPGRFSGRQFSNSRSEMNVSTLELGDSALYLCASSLVDRANTGELFFGEGSRLTVL.

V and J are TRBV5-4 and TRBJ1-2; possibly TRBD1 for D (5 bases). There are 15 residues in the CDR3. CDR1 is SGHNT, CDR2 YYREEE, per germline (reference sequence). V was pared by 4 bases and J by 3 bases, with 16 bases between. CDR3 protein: CASSPPGLRDYGYTF. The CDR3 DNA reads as TGTGCCAGCAGCCCACCGGGACTCAGGGACTATGGCTACACCTTC.

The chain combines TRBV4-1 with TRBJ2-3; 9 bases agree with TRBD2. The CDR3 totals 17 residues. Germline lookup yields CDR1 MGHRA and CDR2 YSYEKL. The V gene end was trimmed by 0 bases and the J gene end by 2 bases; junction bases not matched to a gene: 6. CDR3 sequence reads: CASSQDILAGSTDTQYF. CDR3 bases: TGCGCCAGCAGCCAAGATATCCTAGCGGGGTCCACAGATACGCAGTATTTT.

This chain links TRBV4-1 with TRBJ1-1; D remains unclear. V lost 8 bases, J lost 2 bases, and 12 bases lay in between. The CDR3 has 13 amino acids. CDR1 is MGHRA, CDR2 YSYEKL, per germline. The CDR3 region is CASGGRQNTEAFF. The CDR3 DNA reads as TGCGCCAGCGGAGGGCGGCAAAACACTGAAGCTTTCTTT.

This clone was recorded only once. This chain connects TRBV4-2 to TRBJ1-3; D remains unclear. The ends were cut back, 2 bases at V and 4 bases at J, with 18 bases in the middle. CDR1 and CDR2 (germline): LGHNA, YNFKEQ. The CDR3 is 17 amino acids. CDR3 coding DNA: TGTGCCAGCAGCCAACCCAGCTGGAGTTCTTGGGGAAACACCATATATTTT. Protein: CASSQPSWSSWGNTIYF.

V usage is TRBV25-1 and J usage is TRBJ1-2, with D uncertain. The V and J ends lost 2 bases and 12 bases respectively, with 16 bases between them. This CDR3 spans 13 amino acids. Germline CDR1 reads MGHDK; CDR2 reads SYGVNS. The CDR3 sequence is CASSESKGLGNTF. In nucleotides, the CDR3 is TGTGCCAGCAGTGAAAGTAAAGGACTAGGAAACACCTTC.

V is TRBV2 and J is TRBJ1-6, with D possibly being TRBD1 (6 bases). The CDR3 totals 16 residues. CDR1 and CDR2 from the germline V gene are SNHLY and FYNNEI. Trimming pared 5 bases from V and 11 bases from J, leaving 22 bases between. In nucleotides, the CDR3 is TGTGCCAGCAGTAGGAACAGGGTAACGGGAGGGGCACCCCTCCACTTT. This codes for CASSRNRVTGGAPLHF. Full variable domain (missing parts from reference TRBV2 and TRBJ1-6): EPEVTQTPSHQVTQMGQEVILRCVPISNHLYFYWYRQILGQKVEFLVSFYNNEISEKSEIFDDQFSVERPDGSNFTLKIRSTKLEDSAMYFCASSRNRVTGGAPLHFGNGTRLTVT.

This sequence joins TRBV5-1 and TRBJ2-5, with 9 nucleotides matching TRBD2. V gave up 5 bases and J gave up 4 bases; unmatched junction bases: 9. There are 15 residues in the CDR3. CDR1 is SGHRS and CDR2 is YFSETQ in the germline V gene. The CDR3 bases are TGCGCCAGCAGTTTAGCGGGGGCCGGGGGAGAGACCCAGTACTTC. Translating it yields CASSLAGAGGETQYF. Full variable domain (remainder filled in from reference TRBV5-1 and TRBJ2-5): KAGVTQTPRYLIKTRGQQVTLSCSPISGHRSVSWYQQTPGQGLQFLFEYFSETQRNKGNFPGRFSGRQFSNSRSEMNVSTLELGDSALYLCASSLAGAGGETQYFGPGTRLLVL.

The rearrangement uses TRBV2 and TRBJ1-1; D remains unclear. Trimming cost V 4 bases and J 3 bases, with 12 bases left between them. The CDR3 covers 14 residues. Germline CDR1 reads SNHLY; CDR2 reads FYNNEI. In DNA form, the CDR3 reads TGTGCCAGCAGTGTAAGGCGTCGGGACACTGAAGCTTTCTTT. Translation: CASSVRRRDTEAFF.

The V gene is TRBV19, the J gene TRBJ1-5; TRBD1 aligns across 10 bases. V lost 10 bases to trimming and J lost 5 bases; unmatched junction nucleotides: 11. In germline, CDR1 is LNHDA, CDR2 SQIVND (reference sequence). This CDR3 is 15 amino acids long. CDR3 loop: CATGFVDRGDQPQHF. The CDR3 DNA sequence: TGTGCCACGGGCTTTGTGGACAGGGGGGATCAGCCCCAGCATTTT.

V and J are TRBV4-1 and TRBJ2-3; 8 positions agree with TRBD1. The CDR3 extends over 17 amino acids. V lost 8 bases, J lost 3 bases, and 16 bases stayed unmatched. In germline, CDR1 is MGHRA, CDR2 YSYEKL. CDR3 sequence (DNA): TGCGCCAGCTCACCGCAGGGGGCGGTTTTGTTTACAGATACGCAGTATTTT. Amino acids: CASSPQGAVLFTDTQYF.

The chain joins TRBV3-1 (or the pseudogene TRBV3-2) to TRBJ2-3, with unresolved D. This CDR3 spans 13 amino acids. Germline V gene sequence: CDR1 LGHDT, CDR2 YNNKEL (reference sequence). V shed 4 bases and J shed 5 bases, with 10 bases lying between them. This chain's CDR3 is CASSRVDLDTQYF. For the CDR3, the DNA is TGTGCCAGCAGCCGAGTAGATTTAGATACGCAGTATTTT.

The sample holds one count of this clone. CDR3 in DNA: TGTGCCAGCAGGAACATCTCCTATGGCTACACCTTC. This sequence encodes CASRNISYGYTF. The chain carries TRBV28 and TRBJ1-2; unclear D gene. This CDR3 region has 12 residues. Germline CDR1 is MDHEN and CDR2 is SYDVKM. V was shortened by 6 bases and J by 4 bases, with 9 bases between the two germline ends.

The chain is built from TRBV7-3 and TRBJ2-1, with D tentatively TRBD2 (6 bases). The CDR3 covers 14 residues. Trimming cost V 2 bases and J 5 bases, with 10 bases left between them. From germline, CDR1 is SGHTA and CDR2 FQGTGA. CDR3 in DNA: TGTGCCAGCAGCTTAGGGACTCAAAACAATGAGCAGTTCTTC. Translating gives CASSLGTQNNEQFF.

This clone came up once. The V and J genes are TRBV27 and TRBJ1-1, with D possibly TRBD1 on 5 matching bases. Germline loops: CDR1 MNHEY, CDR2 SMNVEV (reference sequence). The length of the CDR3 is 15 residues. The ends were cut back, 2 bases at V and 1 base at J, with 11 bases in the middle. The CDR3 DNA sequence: TGTGCCAGCAGTTTAGGGGGACTGACGAACACTGAAGCTTTCTTT. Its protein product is CASSLGGLTNTEAFF.

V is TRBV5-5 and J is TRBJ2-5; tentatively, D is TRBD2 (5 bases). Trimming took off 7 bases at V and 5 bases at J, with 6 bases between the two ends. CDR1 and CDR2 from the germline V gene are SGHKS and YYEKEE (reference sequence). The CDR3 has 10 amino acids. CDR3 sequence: CASGEETQYF. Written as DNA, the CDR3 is TGTGCCAGCGGGGAGGAGACCCAGTACTTC.

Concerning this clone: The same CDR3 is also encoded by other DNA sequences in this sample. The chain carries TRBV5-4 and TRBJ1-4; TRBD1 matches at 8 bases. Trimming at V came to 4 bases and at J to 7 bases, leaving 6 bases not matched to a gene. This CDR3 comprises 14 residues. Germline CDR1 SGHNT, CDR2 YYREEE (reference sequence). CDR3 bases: TGTGCCAGCAGCCCAGGGGGCGCGGGTGAAAAACTGTTTTTT. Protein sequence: CASSPGGAGEKLFF.

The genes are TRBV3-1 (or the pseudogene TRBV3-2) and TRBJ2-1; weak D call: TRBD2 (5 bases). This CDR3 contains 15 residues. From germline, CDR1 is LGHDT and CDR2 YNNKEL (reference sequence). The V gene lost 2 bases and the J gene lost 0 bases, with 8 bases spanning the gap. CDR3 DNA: TGTGCCAGCAGCCAATTGAGCGGCTCCTACAATGAGCAGTTCTTC. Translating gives CASSQLSGSYNEQFF.

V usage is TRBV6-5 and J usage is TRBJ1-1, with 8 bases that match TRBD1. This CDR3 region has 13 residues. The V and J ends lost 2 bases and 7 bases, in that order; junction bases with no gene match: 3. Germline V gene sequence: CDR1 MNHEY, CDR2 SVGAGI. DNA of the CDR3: TGTGCCAGCAGTTACCCTGGACAGGGTGAAGCTTTCTTT. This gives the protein CASSYPGQGEAFF.

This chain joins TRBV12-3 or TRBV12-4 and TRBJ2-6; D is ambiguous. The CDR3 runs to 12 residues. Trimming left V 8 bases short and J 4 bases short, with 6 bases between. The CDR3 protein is CASLLGANVLTF. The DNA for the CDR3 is TGTGCCAGCCTCCTGGGGGCCAACGTCCTGACTTTC.

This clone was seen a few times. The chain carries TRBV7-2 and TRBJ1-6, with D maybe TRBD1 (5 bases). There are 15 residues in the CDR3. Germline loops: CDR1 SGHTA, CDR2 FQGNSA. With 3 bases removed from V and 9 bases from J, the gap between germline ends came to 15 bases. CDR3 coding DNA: TGTGCCAGCAGCTTCGCGTCAGGGTTGGGTTCACCCCTCCACTTT. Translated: CASSFASGLGSPLHF. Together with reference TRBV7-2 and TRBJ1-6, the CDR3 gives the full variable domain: GAGVSQSPSNKVTEKGKDVELRCDPISGHTALYWYRQSLGQGLEFLIYFQGNSAPDKSGLPSDRFSAERTGGSVSTLTIQRTQQEDSAVYLCASSFASGLGSPLHFGNGTRLTVT.

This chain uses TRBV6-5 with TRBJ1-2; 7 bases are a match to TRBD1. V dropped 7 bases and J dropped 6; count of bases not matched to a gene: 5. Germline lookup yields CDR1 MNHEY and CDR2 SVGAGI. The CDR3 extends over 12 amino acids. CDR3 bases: TGTGCCAGCAACGAGGGGGCTGATGGCTACACCTTC. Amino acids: CASNEGADGYTF.